The 26 T cell receptor beta chains below were found in one sample sequenced in a study of blood T cell repertoires in COVID-19. Produced via immunoSEQ multiplex PCR; TCRdb's table is partial and in-frame only. Of about 210,000 clones in the sample, around 82% are singletons; the top ten hold roughly 4.5%. Material: PBMCs or T cells enriched from blood (not recorded which). The receptors originated from a man aged 30 to 39 with acute COVID-19.

The chain couples TRBV14 to TRBJ2-5, with D possibly TRBD2 on 5 matching bases. Trimming left V 6 bases short and J 2 bases short, with 10 bases between. The germline CDR1 and CDR2 sequences are SGHDN and FVKESK. CDR3 length: 13 amino acids. The CDR3 spells CASRDGDQETQYF. CDR3 nucleotide sequence: TGTGCCAGCAGGGACGGGGATCAAGAGACCCAGTACTTC. The whole variable domain, remainder taken from reference TRBV14 and TRBJ2-5, is EAGVTQFPSHSVIEKGQTVTLRCDPISGHDNLYWYRRVMGKEIKFLLHFVKESKQDESGMPNNRFLAERTGGTYSTLKVQPAELEDSGVYFCASRDGDQETQYFGPGTRLLVL.

The chain employs TRBV2 and TRBJ1-2; the D gene is possibly TRBD1 (5 bases). Germline CDR1 reads SNHLY; CDR2 reads FYNNEI. Trimming left V 7 bases short and J 4 bases short, with 19 bases between. The CDR3 consists of 15 residues. DNA for the CDR3: TGTGCCAGCACCCTTGGGGGGATTAGGGCCTATGGCTACACCTTC. It codes for CASTLGGIRAYGYTF.

V is TRBV29-1 and J is TRBJ1-2, with 10 bases aligning to TRBD1. V dropped 3 bases and J dropped 1; count of bases not matched to a gene: 5. The V gene's germline CDR1 is SQVTM and CDR2 ANQGSEA. CDR3 length equals 15 residues. CDR3 coding DNA: TGCAGCGTTGACTTAGGACAGGGGGGTAACTATGGCTACACCTTC. Translated: CSVDLGQGGNYGYTF.

This chain links TRBV5-4 with TRBJ1-2, with 10 nucleotides matching TRBD1. Germline V gene sequence: CDR1 SGHNT, CDR2 YYREEE (reference sequence). The CDR3 totals 17 residues. The junction had 14 bases not matched to a gene; V was cut back by 1 base and J by 8 bases. The CDR3 is CASSLPPTGGAYMGYTF. CDR3 nucleotide sequence: TGTGCCAGCAGCTTGCCCCCGACAGGGGGCGCTTATATGGGCTACACCTTC.

The chain couples TRBV9 to TRBJ1-2; D unresolved. The CDR3 totals 13 residues. Deletions cut 4 bases from V and 8 bases from J, with 15 bases between. Germline values: CDR1 SGDLS, CDR2 YYNGEE. The CDR3 region has the DNA TGTGCCAGCAGCTCGACACCTTCCTTGGGCTACACCTTC. It is translated as CASSSTPSLGYTF.

J is TRBJ2-3 and V is TRBV7-3; D unclear. With 1 base removed from V and 4 bases from J, the gap between germline ends came to 18 bases. Germline V gene sequence: CDR1 SGHTA, CDR2 FQGTGA. The CDR3 is 17 amino acids. CDR3 loop: CASSLNSGLVGPDTQYF. Written as DNA, the CDR3 is TGTGCCAGCAGCTTAAACTCTGGGCTTGTTGGCCCAGATACGCAGTATTTT.

The chain combines TRBV2 with TRBJ2-5, with no clear D. CDR1 SNHLY and CDR2 FYNNEI come from the germline V gene. V lost 8 bases to trimming and J lost 5 bases, with 12 bases between them. The CDR3 length is 12 residues. This CDR3 is CASLDGRETQYF. The CDR3 DNA is TGTGCCAGCCTCGACGGCAGGGAGACCCAGTACTTC.

This clone appeared a single time. The rearrangement links TRBV9 to TRBJ2-7, with 7 bases aligning to TRBD1. The trim removed 2 bases at V and 2 bases at J, leaving 4 bases unmatched. The CDR3 is made up of 14 amino acids. Germline V lookup: CDR1 SGDLS, CDR2 YYNGEE. CDR3 DNA: TGTGCCAGCAGCGTCGTGGACAGGACCTACGAGCAGTACTTC. Protein product: CASSVVDRTYEQYF. Using reference TRBV9 and TRBJ2-7 for the parts outside the CDR3, the full variable domain is DSGVTQTPKHLITATGQRVTLRCSPRSGDLSVYWYQQSLDQGLQFLIQYYNGEERAKGNILERFSAQQFPDLHSELNLSSLELGDSALYFCASSVVDRTYEQYFGPGTRLTVT.

CDR3 protein: CATSRDSGGGLGGEQYF. Written as DNA, the CDR3 is TGTGCCACCAGCAGAGATTCAGGGGGCGGTTTAGGTGGAGAGCAGTACTTC. The V and J genes are TRBV15 and TRBJ2-7; TRBD1 aligns across 8 bases. Trimming removed 0 bases from V and 7 bases from J; junction bases left unmatched: 14. Per the germline V gene, CDR1 is LNHNV and CDR2 is YYDKDF (reference sequence). The CDR3 consists of 17 residues.

This chain links TRBV4-1 with TRBJ1-2, with 9 bases aligning to TRBD1. The junction had 2 bases not matched to a gene; V was cut back by 1 base and J by 8 bases. Germline-derived CDR1 and CDR2 are MGHRA and YSYEKL. The CDR3 runs to 13 residues. The CDR3 region has the DNA TGCGCCAGCAGCCAAGGGACAGGGGAAGGCTACACCTTC. Protein product: CASSQGTGEGYTF.

The chain combines TRBV13 with TRBJ1-1; 9 bases fit TRBD1. CDR1 is PRHDT and CDR2 is FYEKMQ in the germline V gene (reference sequence). The CDR3 contains 15 residues. With V trimmed by 0 bases and J by 3 bases, 2 bases remained unmatched. CDR3 residues: CASSLGGQGDTEAFF. The DNA of the CDR3 is TGTGCCAGCAGCTTAGGGGGACAGGGTGACACTGAAGCTTTCTTT.

In its sample, this clone was seen many times. The chain couples TRBV2 to TRBJ1-2; D might be TRBD1 (5 bases). The CDR3 runs to 12 residues. Germline loops: CDR1 SNHLY, CDR2 FYNNEI. The ends were cut back, 5 bases at V and 6 bases at J, with 10 bases in the middle. In DNA, the CDR3 is TGTGCCAGCAGTCCGCAGGGAAATGGCTACACCTTC. Its translation: CASSPQGNGYTF.

The gene calls are TRBV10-2 and TRBJ1-2; 7 bases line up with TRBD1. Looked up from germline, CDR1 is WSHSY and CDR2 is SAAADI. The CDR3 loop spans 15 amino acids. Losses at the gene ends were 4 bases for V and 2 bases for J; bases not matched to a gene: 7. The CDR3 nucleotides read TGCGCCAGCAGTGTACTTACAGGGGCCAACTATGGCTACACCTTC. Its protein is CASSVLTGANYGYTF.

The chain uses TRBV5-5 and TRBJ1-1; no definite D call. CDR1 and CDR2 (germline): SGHKS, YYEKEE (reference sequence). The V and J ends lost 4 bases and 0 bases respectively, with 16 bases between them. This CDR3 contains 16 residues. The CDR3 sequence is CASSAYGGFMNTEAFF. The DNA of the CDR3 is TGTGCCAGCAGCGCCTACGGCGGGTTCATGAACACTGAAGCTTTCTTT.

This CDR3 is CASSARGTGGIKSYGYTF. The CDR3 region has the DNA TGTGCCAGCAGTGCTAGAGGGACAGGGGGGATTAAGTCGTATGGCTACACCTTC. The genes are TRBV27 and TRBJ1-2; TRBD1 agrees at 11 bases. Germline CDR1 and CDR2: MNHEY and SMNVEV (reference sequence). The CDR3 consists of 18 residues. The V segment lost 5 bases and the J segment 5 bases; nucleotides outside the gene matches: 16.

The chain has TRBV9 and TRBJ2-7; TRBD1 matches 10 bases. V shed 3 bases, J shed 13 bases, and the junction held 7 bases outside the gene matches. This CDR3 is built from 12 residues. Germline V CDR1 and CDR2: SGDLS, YYNGEE. The CDR3, as DNA: TGTGCCAGCAGCGGGACCGGGACAGGGGCTTACTTC. This gives the protein CASSGTGTGAYF. The full variable domain, completed using reference TRBV9 and TRBJ2-7, is DSGVTQTPKHLITATGQRVTLRCSPRSGDLSVYWYQQSLDQGLQFLIQYYNGEERAKGNILERFSAQQFPDLHSELNLSSLELGDSALYFCASSGTGTGAYFGPGTRLTVT.

Here the CDR3 DNA reads TGTGCCAGCAGCGCCACTAGCGGGGGAACAGATACGCAGTATTTT. The encoded protein is CASSATSGGTDTQYF. J is TRBJ2-3 and V is TRBV7-2; 11 bases are shared with TRBD2. Germline V gives CDR1 SGHTA, CDR2 FQGNSA. CDR3 size: 15 residues. With V trimmed by 5 bases and J by 3 bases, 4 bases remained unmatched.

This chain links TRBV19 with TRBJ2-3; weak D call: TRBD2 (7 bases). The V gene lost 3 bases and the J gene lost 3 bases, with 13 bases spanning the gap. Germline CDR1 reads LNHDA; CDR2 reads SQIVND (reference sequence). The CDR3 is 15 amino acids. The CDR3 DNA is TGTGCCAGTAGTATCAAGGGGGGGAGGACAGATACGCAGTATTTT. Its translation is CASSIKGGRTDTQYF. The full variable domain, completed using reference TRBV19 and TRBJ2-3, is DGGITQSPKYLFRKEGQNVTLSCEQNLNHDAMYWYRQDPGQGLRLIYYSQIVNDFQKGDIAEGYSVSREKKESFPLTVTSAQKNPTAFYLCASSIKGGRTDTQYFGPGTRLTVL.

The chain carries TRBV20-1 and TRBJ1-2, with 11 bases identical to TRBD1. Germline values: CDR1 DFQATT, CDR2 SNEGSKA (reference sequence). Losses at the gene ends were 6 bases for V and 8 bases for J; bases not matched to a gene: 2. The CDR3 has 11 residues. CDR3 sequence (DNA): TGCAGTGCCTGGACAGGGGGCGGCTACACCTTC. It is translated as CSAWTGGGYTF.

V gene TRBV28 combines with J gene TRBJ1-2; the D gene is possibly TRBD1 (6 bases). There are 14 residues in the CDR3. Germline-derived CDR1 and CDR2 are MDHEN and SYDVKM. The germline V and J ends were trimmed by 6 bases and 4 bases, with 15 bases remaining between them. The CDR3 nucleotides are TGTGCCAGCAGGACCCAGGGGATTTCCTATGGCTACACCTTC. Translated: CASRTQGISYGYTF.

The V and J genes are TRBV19 and TRBJ1-5, with a tentative D call TRBD1 (6 bases). This CDR3 region has 13 residues. The germline CDR1 and CDR2 sequences are LNHDA and SQIVND (reference sequence). Trimming shortened V by 3 bases and J by 6 bases, and 9 bases separated the two germline ends. The CDR3 loop reads CASSILGGQPQHF. The CDR3 bases are TGTGCCAGTAGTATTTTAGGGGGTCAGCCCCAGCATTTT.

V and J are TRBV6-5 and TRBJ1-4; D is perhaps TRBD1 (5 bases). Germline loops: CDR1 MNHEY, CDR2 SVGAGI. Between the trimmed V and J ends, which lost 6 bases and 0 bases, there was a span of 11 bases. The CDR3 sequence is 15 residues long. CDR3 residues: CASRKSGSTNEKLFF. The CDR3 nucleotides read TGTGCCAGCAGAAAATCAGGGTCAACTAATGAAAAACTGTTTTTT.

This clone was found once. Other DNA sequences in this specimen translate into the identical CDR3. The gene calls are TRBV19 and TRBJ1-5; tentatively, D is TRBD1 (5 bases). Germline-derived CDR1 and CDR2 are LNHDA and SQIVND (reference sequence). This CDR3 is 13 amino acids long. V lost 4 bases and J lost 7, with 11 bases in between. CDR3: CASSSQGGQPQHF. The CDR3 coding sequence is TGTGCCAGTAGTAGCCAGGGTGGACAGCCCCAGCATTTT.

This clone turned up a few times. The chain recombines TRBV5-1 with TRBJ1-3; 9 bases map to TRBD1. The CDR3 consists of 15 residues. In germline, CDR1 is SGHRS, CDR2 YFSETQ. V lost 4 bases, J lost 8 bases, and 10 bases stayed unmatched. The CDR3 protein is CASSPSGTGFDTIYF. CDR3 coding DNA: TGCGCCAGCAGCCCTTCCGGGACAGGGTTCGACACCATATATTTT.

The DNA of the CDR3 is TGTGCCAGCAGCGCCAACGGGGGAATTGGGACCGGGGAGCTGTTTTTT. This sequence encodes CASSANGGIGTGELFF. The gene calls are TRBV7-6 and TRBJ2-2; D is possibly TRBD2 (6 bases). V gave up 5 bases and J gave up 5 bases, with 18 bases separating them. Germline V gene data show CDR1 as SGHVS and CDR2 as FNYEAQ. There are 16 residues in the CDR3.

The V and J genes are TRBV5-4 and TRBJ1-2; no clear D gene. With 0 bases removed from V and 2 bases from J, the gap between germline ends came to 8 bases. Germline V gene sequence: CDR1 SGHNT, CDR2 YYREEE (reference sequence). The CDR3 covers 14 residues. The CDR3 region has the DNA TGTGCCAGCAGCTTGGACAGTAACAACTATGGCTACACCTTC. Its protein product is CASSLDSNNYGYTF.